This TCR beta chain was sequenced during a study of blood T cell repertoires in COVID-19 (dated by TCRdb to about 2020). Notes on the research overall: The collaborator samples originated in the United States, Italy and Spain and spanned the acute and convalescent phases of COVID-19. The material from the prospective study consisted of cDNA or gDNA derived from T cells, B-cell-depleted T cells, or PBMCs. Deeply sampled blood TCRbeta repertoires from subjects exposed to, actively infected with, or recovered from COVID-19 were included in the dataset. The repertoires were released in a freely available public database intended as a resource for research on the immune response to SARS-CoV-2. Samples were obtained from the ongoing ImmuneRACE study (first 160 participants) and from over 1,000 subjects provided by 6 global collaborators. The sample metadata nearly always contained a de-identified subject ID, COVID-19 status, age in years and sex. Where available, HLA class I and class II types were obtained from metadata supplied by the sample provider rather than from assay-based typing. Results the study describes overall, beyond this receptor: The quantity of clinical and demographic metadata differed by source and by participant and was supplied without curation.

The CDR3 holds 15 amino acids from the cysteine to the valine. Just CDR3 DNA is preserved here, 45 bases in frame from base 1. V lost 6 bases and J lost 2 bases; the stretch between them is 17 bases long. CDR1 is given as MNHEY and CDR2 as SVGAGI, both from the germline V gene. TCRbeta CDR3 regions were amplified from genomic DNA by means of the immunoSEQ Assay, a bias-controlled multiplex PCR. On the authors' methods: The number of nucleated cells in each sample was estimated from the amplification of reference gene primers within the assay. To quantify the absolute abundance of each unique TCRbeta CDR3 rearrangement, sequence reads were collapsed and filtered. For each sample, productive Simpson clonality was calculated as the square root of Simpson's diversity index over productive rearrangements. The immuneACCESS repertoire file appears here via TCRdb, limited to in-frame rearrangements. These files lack a portion of the clones; in checked studies, under half of the deficit traces to unresolved V genes, and the cause of the others is not known. The DNA was the basis for D and trimming; V, J and clone size are from that table. For this sample the table gives approximately 300,000 clones, of which around nine tenths were detected only once. Approximately 1.8% of the sample goes to the ten largest clones.

A remark on this clone: It has no known antigen specificity. One base away there is no much larger clone; base qualities are not given.

One collaborating source in Seattle enrolled patients during active infection and followed them longitudinally through the course of disease. Collaborating institutions collected whole blood in K2EDTA tubes following their own protocols. For TCRbeta analysis, collaborators shipped samples as frozen whole blood, isolated PBMCs, or DNA extracted from either of those sample types. The sequence joins TRBV6-5 to TRBJ2-7; no D gene can be assigned with confidence. The sequenced sample consisted of peripheral blood. The receptor's source is a woman in her 30s with COVID-19, enrolled during active disease. In nucleotide form, the sequence is TGTGCCAGCAGCTTTACAGCTCCAGGAACCTACGAGCAGTACGTC. It encodes CASSFTAPGTYEQYV.